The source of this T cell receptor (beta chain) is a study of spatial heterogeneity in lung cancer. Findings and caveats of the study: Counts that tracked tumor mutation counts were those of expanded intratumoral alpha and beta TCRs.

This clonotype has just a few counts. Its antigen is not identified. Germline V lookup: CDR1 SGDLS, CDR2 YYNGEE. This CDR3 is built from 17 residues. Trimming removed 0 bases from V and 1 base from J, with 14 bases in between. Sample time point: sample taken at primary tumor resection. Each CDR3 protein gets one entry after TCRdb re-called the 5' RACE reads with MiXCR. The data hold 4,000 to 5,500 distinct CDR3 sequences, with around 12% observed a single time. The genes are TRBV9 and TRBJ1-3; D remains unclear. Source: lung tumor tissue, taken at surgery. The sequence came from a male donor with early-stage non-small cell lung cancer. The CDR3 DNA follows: TGTGCCAGCAGCGTAGAAGCTTCCAGACGATCTGGAAACACCATATATTTT. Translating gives CASSVEASRRSGNTIYF.